This TCR beta chain is drawn from a study of CD8+CD57+ T cells in acquired aplastic anemia. Across the whole study: Sorted cells (CD4+ and CD8+) yielded DNA amounts that averaged approximately 3.1 ug.

Both TCR beta VDJ combination and CDR3 sequence profiling were carried out. Genomic DNA was the template for this profiling. TCRdb reprocessed the reads via MiXCR and lists one record per CDR3 protein. The sample yields roughly 300,000 distinct CDR3 sequences, roughly 50% seen once. Sequencing was carried out using sorted CD4+, CD8+, or CD8+CD57+ T cells (not recorded which) from PBMCs. The clonotype was recovered from a human donor with severe aplastic anemia or a healthy control (not recorded which).

CDR3 sequence: CASTPSVYLSGNTIYF. The CDR3 nucleotides read TGTGCCAGCACCCCCTCAGTTTACCTCTCTGGAAACACCATATATTTT. The chain couples TRBV2 to TRBJ1-3; D remains unclear. Germline V lookup: CDR1 SNHLY, CDR2 FYNNEI. The CDR3 spans 16 residues. V dropped 7 bases and J dropped 0 bases, with 16 bases sitting between them.